A single sample is the source of the 6 T cell receptor beta chains below, sequenced in a study of blood T cell repertoires in COVID-19. Generated by immunoSEQ multiplex PCR, the TCRdb table keeps only in-frame clones and is missing some. The table records around 220,000 clones, about four fifths of them present only once. Sample: PBMCs or T cells enriched from blood (not recorded which). All receptors come from a middle-aged woman who had recovered from COVID-19.

The chain's CDR3 is CASSVELGEGYNEQFF. CDR3 coding DNA: TGTGCCAGCAGCGTAGAGTTGGGGGAGGGCTACAATGAGCAGTTCTTC. This sequence joins TRBV9 and TRBJ2-1; 7 bases are shared with TRBD2. This CDR3 is 16 amino acids long. From germline, CDR1 is SGDLS and CDR2 YYNGEE. The trim removed 0 bases at V and 3 bases at J, leaving 6 bases unmatched.

V gene TRBV4-1 combines with J gene TRBJ2-7; TRBD2 agrees at 10 bases. Trimming took 4 bases from V and 2 from J; bases not matched to a gene: 8. The CDR3 is made up of 16 amino acids. Germline loops: CDR1 MGHRA, CDR2 YSYEKL. CDR3 sequence: CASSPPVSGRAYEQYF. The CDR3 DNA sequence: TGCGCCAGCAGCCCCCCAGTCAGCGGGAGGGCCTACGAGCAGTACTTC.

The CDR3 region is CASSAGWAGELFF. The CDR3 DNA follows: TGTGCCAGCAGCGCGGGATGGGCCGGGGAGCTGTTTTTT. The chain joins TRBV9 to TRBJ2-2; weak D call: TRBD2 (5 bases). Trimming stripped 3 bases from V and 6 bases from J, with 9 bases between. The CDR3 spans 13 residues. Germline-derived CDR1 and CDR2 are SGDLS and YYNGEE.

V and J are TRBV7-9 and TRBJ2-7, with 8 nucleotides matching TRBD1. The length of the CDR3 is 14 residues. The V gene's germline CDR1 is SEHNR and CDR2 FQNEAQ (reference sequence). J gave up 6 bases and V 1 base, and 5 bases lay outside the gene matches. For the CDR3, the DNA is TGTGCCAGCAGCTTAGGGCAGGGGGCAAGCGAGCAGTACGTC. Translation: CASSLGQGASEQYV.

V gene TRBV4-1 combines with J gene TRBJ2-7; 9 positions agree with TRBD2. The CDR3 sequence is 16 residues long. Trimming took 3 bases from V and 3 from J; bases not matched to a gene: 9. Germline V lookup: CDR1 MGHRA, CDR2 YSYEKL. The CDR3 is CASSQTPGLASYEQYF. CDR3 coding DNA: TGCGCCAGCAGCCAGACTCCGGGACTAGCTAGCTACGAGCAGTACTTC.

This chain joins TRBV5-4 and TRBJ2-5; 14 nucleotides match TRBD2. The germline CDR1 and CDR2 sequences are SGHNT and YYREEE (reference sequence). The CDR3 runs 16 residues. Unmatched junction bases numbered 8, after V lost 5 bases and J lost 5 bases. The CDR3 is CASRRLAGGPEETQYF. For the CDR3, the DNA is TGTGCCAGCAGGAGACTAGCGGGAGGGCCGGAGGAGACCCAGTACTTC.